This record looks at one T cell receptor (beta chain) sequence and its context. This entry belongs to a study of shared clonotypes between healthy human individuals. V lost 6 bases, J lost 8 bases, and 9 bases stayed unmatched. Germline V lookup: CDR1 MNHNS, CDR2 SASEGT. The CDR3 spans 14 residues. Sequencing used immunoSEQ multiplex PCR; TCRdb keeps in-frame clones, though not all of them. The sample lists around 700,000 clones, 72% occurring once. Sequencing used memory CD4+ T cells sorted from blood. This sample's subset: CD45RA-negative fraction. The chain is built from TRBV6-1 and TRBJ1-4, with 7 bases identical to TRBD1. This receptor was identified in a woman younger than 45 in good health. Written as DNA, the CDR3 is TGTGCCAGCAGCCCCTTCAGGGGGAGAGAAAAACTGTTTTTT. Residues: CASSPFRGREKLFF.